What follows describes a single T cell receptor beta chain. In germline, CDR1 is SGHAT, CDR2 FQNNGV. J gave up 2 bases and V 3 bases, and 9 bases lay outside the gene matches. This CDR3 comprises 16 residues. The record originates from a study of control samples from healthy donors and cancer patients. Sequencing was performed with immunoSEQ multiplex PCR; in TCRdb, only in-frame clones are kept and a portion is missing. The sample includes 130,000 to 150,000 clones, roughly 94% of them seen just once. Sequencing input: PBMCs. The rearrangement joins TRBV11-2 to TRBJ2-5, with 7 bases fitting TRBD2. The TCR was taken from a man in his sixties with colorectal cancer. This chain's CDR3 is CASSLGAGKKQETQYF. The CDR3 region has the DNA TGTGCCAGCAGCTTGGGAGCGGGGAAGAAACAAGAGACCCAGTACTTC.